The 27 T cell receptor beta chains presented below share a single source sample, sequenced in a study of blood T cell repertoires in COVID-19 (TCRdb year 2020). The library was prepared using the immunoSEQ multiplex PCR assay. What TCRdb holds here is the immuneACCESS table cut down to in-frame rearrangements. Part of the clones is not present; checked against another copy, under half of the missing clones reflect an unresolved V gene, and the others are unexplained. This sample is represented by some 270,000 clones; approximately 85% of them were singletons. Of the sample, around 9.8% falls within the top ten clones. The sequencing input was PBMCs or T cells enriched from blood (not recorded which). The receptors were sampled from a woman between 45 and 60 years old with acute COVID-19.

The chain has TRBV4-1 and TRBJ1-5, with TRBD1 matching over 8 bases. In germline, CDR1 is MGHRA, CDR2 YSYEKL. V shed 2 bases, J shed 2 bases, and the junction held 14 bases outside the gene matches. CDR3 length equals 19 residues. The CDR3 coding sequence is TGCGCCAGCAGCCAAAAGTGGGCAGGGGGCGCGGATGGCAATCAGCCCCAGCATTTT. This codes for CASSQKWAGGADGNQPQHF.

The chain uses TRBV5-6 and TRBJ2-2, with TRBD2 as a possible D gene (6 bases). The CDR3 spans 15 residues. The ends were cut back, 4 bases at V and 8 bases at J, with 18 bases in the middle. Looked up from germline, CDR1 is SGHDT and CDR2 is YYEEEE. CDR3 amino acids: CASSPGGGDGGELFF. The CDR3 bases are TGTGCCAGCAGCCCCGGTGGCGGGGATGGGGGGGAGCTGTTTTTT.

This chain links TRBV3-1 (or the pseudogene TRBV3-2) with TRBJ1-1; D is perhaps TRBD1 (6 bases). V dropped 4 bases and J dropped 0 bases, with 15 bases sitting between them. Germline values: CDR1 LGHDT, CDR2 YNNKEL (reference sequence). This CDR3 is 16 amino acids long. The CDR3 DNA reads TGTGCCAGCAGCCCACGACAGGTCAGCATGAACACTGAAGCTTTCTTT. Translation: CASSPRQVSMNTEAFF.

The V and J genes are TRBV19 and TRBJ2-5; D possibly corresponds to TRBD1 (6 bases). Germline-derived CDR1 and CDR2 are LNHDA and SQIVND (reference sequence). This CDR3 contains 15 residues. V was clipped by 3 bases and J by 1 base, with 12 bases between them. Here the CDR3 reads CASSISDSSQETQYF. The CDR3 DNA reads TGTGCCAGTAGTATTTCGGACAGCTCCCAAGAGACCCAGTACTTC.

The V call is TRBV7-9, the J call TRBJ2-1, with TRBD2 identical over 10 bases. Germline V gene sequence: CDR1 SEHNR, CDR2 FQNEAQ (reference sequence). This CDR3 region has 15 residues. The trim removed 3 bases at V and 5 bases at J, leaving 4 bases unmatched. In DNA, the CDR3 is TGTGCCAGCAGCTTCTCTAGCGGGGGTCACAATGAGCAGTTCTTC. As protein: CASSFSSGGHNEQFF.

V is TRBV6-4 and J is TRBJ1-1, with TRBD1 matching 7 bases. CDR3 length equals 17 residues. Germline V gene lookup returns CDR1 MRHNA and CDR2 SNTAGT. Trimming cost V 0 bases and J 3 bases; bases outside gene matches: 10. The CDR3 DNA reads TGTGCCAGCAGTGACTCCCCGAACAGGGGAAAGGACACTGAAGCTTTCTTT. Protein: CASSDSPNRGKDTEAFF.

The V call is TRBV7-9, the J call TRBJ2-1; 11 bases are shared with TRBD2. This CDR3 comprises 16 residues. Looked up from germline, CDR1 is SEHNR and CDR2 is FQNEAQ (reference sequence). V dropped 3 bases and J dropped 4; count of bases not matched to a gene: 5. The CDR3 loop is CASSFSLAGEYNEQFF. DNA for the CDR3: TGTGCCAGCAGCTTTTCACTAGCGGGGGAGTACAATGAGCAGTTCTTC.

This clone has more than one count but fewer than ten. The chain uses TRBV27 and TRBJ1-5, with 7 bases fitting TRBD1. J was trimmed by 2 bases and V by 6 bases; bases with no gene match: 7. CDR3 length equals 15 residues. Germline CDR1 MNHEY, CDR2 SMNVEV (reference sequence). CDR3 sequence: CASSLTGRGNQPQHF. In DNA form, the CDR3 reads TGTGCCAGCAGCCTGACAGGGCGCGGCAATCAGCCCCAGCATTTT.

This chain joins TRBV19 and TRBJ1-1; 8 nucleotides agree with TRBD1. Germline CDR1 LNHDA, CDR2 SQIVND (reference sequence). The CDR3 totals 14 residues. Unmatched junction bases numbered 8, after V lost 5 bases and J lost 6 bases. CDR3 region: CASSEQGEGAEAFF. In nucleotides, the CDR3 is TGTGCCAGTAGTGAACAGGGGGAAGGAGCTGAAGCTTTCTTT. Based on the CDR3 plus reference TRBV19 and TRBJ1-1, the full variable domain is DGGITQSPKYLFRKEGQNVTLSCEQNLNHDAMYWYRQDPGQGLRLIYYSQIVNDFQKGDIAEGYSVSREKKESFPLTVTSAQKNPTAFYLCASSEQGEGAEAFFGQGTRLTVV.

The chain couples TRBV3-1 (or the pseudogene TRBV3-2) to TRBJ1-4; tentatively, D is TRBD1 (5 bases). The CDR3 runs 14 residues. V lost 6 bases and J 4 bases, leaving 12 bases between the germline ends. Germline assignment: CDR1 LGHDT and CDR2 YNNKEL (reference sequence). As DNA, the CDR3 is TGTGCCAGCAGTATTGACAGAGTTAATGAAAAACTGTTTTTT. Protein sequence: CASSIDRVNEKLFF.

This clone showed up just a few times. The V call is TRBV7-9, the J call TRBJ1-2; 7 bases are a match to TRBD1. With V trimmed by 5 bases and J by 3 bases, 6 bases remained unmatched. The germline CDR1 and CDR2 sequences are SEHNR and FQNEAQ (reference sequence). CDR3 size: 14 residues. CDR3 protein: CASSHPGTDYGYTF. The DNA of the CDR3 is TGTGCCAGCAGCCATCCAGGGACAGACTATGGCTACACCTTC. The variable domain in full, with the rest retrieved from reference TRBV7-9 and TRBJ1-2, is DTGVSQNPRHKITKRGQNVTFRCDPISEHNRLYWYRQTLGQGPEFLTYFQNEAQLEKSRLLSDRFSAERPKGSFSTLEIQRTEQGDSAMYLCASSHPGTDYGYTFGSGTRLTVV.

The V gene is TRBV27, the J gene TRBJ2-1; D may be TRBD2 (5 bases). V was shortened by 4 bases and J by 4 bases, with 8 bases between the two germline ends. Germline V gives CDR1 MNHEY, CDR2 SMNVEV (reference sequence). The length of the CDR3 is 13 residues. Here the CDR3 reads CASSSRGYNEQFF. The CDR3 region has the DNA TGTGCCAGCAGTTCCCGGGGATACAATGAGCAGTTCTTC.

The chain joins TRBV6-4 to TRBJ1-5; D not certain. There are 13 residues in the CDR3. V was trimmed by 4 bases and J by 3 bases, leaving 7 bases between them. CDR1 MRHNA and CDR2 SNTAGT come from the germline V gene. This CDR3 is CASSVTVNQPQHF. CDR3 in DNA: TGTGCCAGCAGTGTCACAGTCAATCAGCCCCAGCATTTT.

The chain combines TRBV6-2 or TRBV6-3 with TRBJ2-2; 7 bases fit TRBD2. The length of the CDR3 is 16 residues. Germline CDR1 reads MNHEY; CDR2 reads SVGEGT. V dropped 2 bases and J dropped 4; count of bases not matched to a gene: 7. The CDR3 protein is CASSYLAGVSTGELFF. The CDR3 DNA is TGTGCCAGCAGTTACCTGGCGGGGGTGAGCACCGGGGAGCTGTTTTTT.

The V and J genes are TRBV7-9 and TRBJ1-5, with D maybe TRBD1 (6 bases). The ends were cut back, 1 base at V and 3 bases at J, with 10 bases in the middle. This CDR3 contains 15 residues. The germline CDR1 and CDR2 sequences are SEHNR and FQNEAQ (reference sequence). CDR3 loop: CASSLGGGPNQPQHF. For the CDR3, the DNA is TGTGCCAGCAGCTTAGGGGGGGGCCCCAATCAGCCCCAGCATTTT.

The chain recombines TRBV6-5 with TRBJ1-5, with D tentatively TRBD1 (6 bases). CDR3 length: 16 residues. The V end lost 0 bases, the J end lost 3 bases, and 12 bases lay between the germline ends. Germline V gene sequence: CDR1 MNHEY, CDR2 SVGAGI. CDR3 residues: CASSYSARGSNQPQHF. CDR3 DNA: TGTGCCAGCAGTTACTCGGCCAGGGGTTCCAATCAGCCCCAGCATTTT.

The chain combines TRBV3-1 (or the pseudogene TRBV3-2) with TRBJ2-7; D may be TRBD1 (7 bases). CDR3 length: 13 residues. V was clipped by 5 bases and J by 10 bases, with 18 bases between them. The germline V gene has CDR1 LGHDT and CDR2 YNNKEL (reference sequence). For the CDR3, the DNA is TGTGCCAGCAGCAGCAGGGGGGCCAACGGCCAGTACTTC. Its protein product is CASSSRGANGQYF.

This clone appeared once. V usage is TRBV6-2 or TRBV6-3 and J usage is TRBJ2-5; 13 nucleotides align to TRBD2. The germline CDR1 and CDR2 sequences are MNHEY and SVGEGT. J lost 5 bases, V lost 6 bases, and 6 bases had no gene match. The CDR3 is 15 amino acids. The CDR3 spells CASSQTSGGAETQYF. The CDR3 DNA reads TGTGCCAGCAGCCAAACTAGCGGGGGGGCCGAGACCCAGTACTTC.

The V gene is TRBV5-4, the J gene TRBJ1-4; TRBD1 agrees at 8 bases. This CDR3 comprises 14 residues. Germline V lookup: CDR1 SGHNT, CDR2 YYREEE (reference sequence). The trim removed 2 bases at V and 7 bases at J, leaving 4 bases unmatched. The CDR3 spells CASSFTGGGEKLFF. CDR3 sequence (DNA): TGTGCCAGCAGCTTTACAGGGGGTGGTGAAAAACTGTTTTTT.

This chain links TRBV5-1 with TRBJ1-2, with 8 bases lining up with TRBD1. The junction had 9 bases not matched to a gene; V was cut back by 4 bases and J by 7 bases. Germline CDR1 is SGHRS and CDR2 is YFSETQ. CDR3 length equals 14 residues. This CDR3 reads CASSQGQVVSGYTF. CDR3 bases: TGCGCCAGCAGCCAGGGACAGGTTGTGTCTGGCTACACCTTC.

V and J are TRBV2 and TRBJ2-7; D call uncertain. V was cut by 5 bases and J by 4 bases, with 6 bases left in between. Germline CDR1 is SNHLY and CDR2 is FYNNEI. The CDR3 contains 11 residues. CDR3 sequence (DNA): TGTGCCAGCAGTCCCAGTTACGAGCAGTACTTC. The encoded protein is CASSPSYEQYF.

This chain connects TRBV6-5 to TRBJ2-3, with TRBD1 as a possible D gene (5 bases). V was cut by 6 bases and J by 3 bases, with 10 bases left in between. The germline gives CDR1 MNHEY, CDR2 SVGAGI. The CDR3 consists of 13 residues. The CDR3 loop reads CASSHAGTDTQYF. CDR3 in DNA: TGTGCCAGCAGCCATGCAGGGACAGATACGCAGTATTTT.

Only one count was recorded for this clone. The gene calls are TRBV4-3 and TRBJ2-2; 8 bases align to TRBD1. J was trimmed by 9 bases and V by 0 bases; bases with no gene match: 6. Germline V lookup: CDR1 LGHNA, CDR2 YSLEER. There are 15 residues in the CDR3. The CDR3 is CASSQERTGSRELFF. The CDR3 DNA is TGCGCCAGCAGCCAAGAACGGACAGGGTCCCGGGAGCTGTTTTTT.

V gene TRBV3-1 (or the pseudogene TRBV3-2) combines with J gene TRBJ2-5; 9 nucleotides line up with TRBD1. The germline CDR1 and CDR2 sequences are LGHDT and YNNKEL (reference sequence). J gave up 4 bases and V 3 bases, and 6 bases lay outside the gene matches. The CDR3 is 15 amino acids. CDR3 amino acids: CASSQGQGGRETQYF. The DNA for the CDR3 is TGTGCCAGCAGCCAGGGACAGGGAGGGAGAGAGACCCAGTACTTC.

V and J are TRBV11-3 and TRBJ2-3; 11 positions agree with TRBD2. The CDR3 is 15 amino acids. Germline-derived CDR1 and CDR2 are SGHNT and YENEEA. V shed 4 bases, J shed 9 bases, and the junction held 9 bases outside the gene matches. CDR3 in amino acids: CASSSTSSGGTTQYF. CDR3 in DNA: TGTGCCAGCAGCTCGACCTCTAGCGGGGGGACGACGCAGTATTTT.

The chain is built from TRBV30 and TRBJ1-5; tentative D call: TRBD1 (5 bases). The germline CDR1 and CDR2 sequences are GTSNPN and SVGIG (reference sequence). This CDR3 is 13 amino acids long. Trimming cost V 3 bases and J 9 bases, with 15 bases left between them. The CDR3 DNA reads TGTGCCTGGAGAGCCCCAGGGTACGCGCCCCAGCATTTT. Its translation: CAWRAPGYAPQHF.

J is TRBJ2-2 and V is TRBV11-3; possible D gene TRBD1, 5 bases. This CDR3 is built from 15 residues. The V and J ends lost 0 bases and 0 bases respectively, with 5 bases between them. Germline CDR1 and CDR2: SGHNT and YENEEA. The CDR3 loop is CASSLDRANTGELFF. The CDR3 nucleotides are TGTGCCAGCAGCTTAGACAGGGCGAACACCGGGGAGCTGTTTTTT.